This T cell receptor beta chain was captured by sequencing in a study of human T cells and chemical hapten exposure. Study background: Epicutaneous patch tests delivered 0.01% DPC to the upper back, with evaluation at 6 days. Women made up most patients, who had alopecia areata, totalis or universalis.

The CDR3 totals 13 residues. The V gene end was trimmed by 6 bases and the J gene end by 8 bases; junction bases not matched to a gene: 9. From germline, CDR1 is SNHLY and CDR2 FYNNEI. This clonotype has a count of ten or more. Time point given: pre-sensitization, week 0. Treatment: therapeutic diphenylcyclopropenone sensitization with weekly scalp DPC. TCRdb passed the RACE reads through MiXCR, listing each CDR3 protein once. Altogether about 110,000 distinct CDR3 sequences are present, around 12% being singletons, with the ten largest covering over 1.5%. Sequenced here: whole blood, sampled in connection with sensitization to the hapten diphenylcyclopropenone (DPC). The sequence was obtained from a woman aged 50 to 60 with alopecia areata. Some clones in this sample may be carry-over from other donors' samples. The chain recombines TRBV2 with TRBJ1-1, with 7 nucleotides matching TRBD1. CDR3 coding DNA: TGTGCCAGCAGGCTCATACAGGGGAGGGAAGCTTTCTTT. Amino acid sequence: CASRLIQGREAFF.